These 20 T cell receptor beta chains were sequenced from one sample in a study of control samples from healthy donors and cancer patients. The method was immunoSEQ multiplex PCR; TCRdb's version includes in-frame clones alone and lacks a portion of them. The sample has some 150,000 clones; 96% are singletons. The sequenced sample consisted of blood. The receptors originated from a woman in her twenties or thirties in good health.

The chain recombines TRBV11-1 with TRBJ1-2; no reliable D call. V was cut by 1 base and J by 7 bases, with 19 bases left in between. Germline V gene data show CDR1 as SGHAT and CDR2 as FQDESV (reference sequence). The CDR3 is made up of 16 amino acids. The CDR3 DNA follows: TGTGCCAGCAGCTTAGTAGGAGGCAGCTCCTCCGGTGGCTACACCTTC. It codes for CASSLVGGSSSGGYTF.

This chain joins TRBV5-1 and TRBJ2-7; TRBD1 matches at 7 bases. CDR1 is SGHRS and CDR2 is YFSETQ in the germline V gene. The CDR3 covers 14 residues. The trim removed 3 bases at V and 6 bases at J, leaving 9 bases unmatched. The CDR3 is CASSSNRGPREQYF. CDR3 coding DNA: TGCGCCAGCAGCTCTAACAGGGGCCCCCGCGAGCAGTACTTC.

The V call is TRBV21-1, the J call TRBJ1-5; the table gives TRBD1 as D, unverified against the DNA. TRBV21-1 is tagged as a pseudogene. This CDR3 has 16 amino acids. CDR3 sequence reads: CASSKHPGQGPRPQHF. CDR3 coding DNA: TGTGCCAGCAGCAAACATCCGGGACAGGGGCCTAGGCCCCAGCATTTT.

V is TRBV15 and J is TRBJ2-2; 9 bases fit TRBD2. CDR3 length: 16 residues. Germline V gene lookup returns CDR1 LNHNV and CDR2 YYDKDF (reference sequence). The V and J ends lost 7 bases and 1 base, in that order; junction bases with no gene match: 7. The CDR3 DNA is TGTGCCACCATCTCCGGGACTAGCCTGAACACCGGGGAGCTGTTTTTT. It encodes CATISGTSLNTGELFF.

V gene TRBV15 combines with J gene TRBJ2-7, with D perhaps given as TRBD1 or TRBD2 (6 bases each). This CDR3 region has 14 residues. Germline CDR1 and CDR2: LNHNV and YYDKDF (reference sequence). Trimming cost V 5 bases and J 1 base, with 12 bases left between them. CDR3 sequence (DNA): TGTGCCACCAGCTTGGAGGGACAATCCTACGAGCAGTACTTC. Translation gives CATSLEGQSYEQYF.

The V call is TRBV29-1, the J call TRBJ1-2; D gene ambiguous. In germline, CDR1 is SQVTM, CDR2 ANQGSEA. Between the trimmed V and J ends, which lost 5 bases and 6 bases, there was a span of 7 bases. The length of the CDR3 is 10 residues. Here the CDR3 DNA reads TGCAGCGTTAAATGGAATGGCTACACCTTC. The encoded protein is CSVKWNGYTF. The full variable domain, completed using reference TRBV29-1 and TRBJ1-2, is SAVISQKPSRDICQRGTSLTIQCQVDSQVTMMFWYRQQPGQSLTLIATANQGSEATYESGFVIDKFPISRPNLTFSTLTVSNMSPEDSSIYLCSVKWNGYTFGSGTRLTVV.

CDR3 DNA: TGTGCCAGCAGTATGGGGACAGGGGGGAACTCCTACGAGCAGTACTTC. Encoded protein: CASSMGTGGNSYEQYF. This rearrangement joins TRBV13 to TRBJ2-7, with 11 nucleotides matching TRBD1. The CDR3 spans 16 residues. J lost 0 bases, V lost 6 bases, and 7 bases had no gene match. CDR1 and CDR2 (germline): PRHDT, FYEKMQ (reference sequence).

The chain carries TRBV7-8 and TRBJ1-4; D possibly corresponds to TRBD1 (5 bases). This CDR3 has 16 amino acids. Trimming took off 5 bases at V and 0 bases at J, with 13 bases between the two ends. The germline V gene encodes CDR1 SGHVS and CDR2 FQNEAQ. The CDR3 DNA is TGTGCCAGCAGCCCGGGACCGATCGCAACTAATGAAAAACTGTTTTTT. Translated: CASSPGPIATNEKLFF.

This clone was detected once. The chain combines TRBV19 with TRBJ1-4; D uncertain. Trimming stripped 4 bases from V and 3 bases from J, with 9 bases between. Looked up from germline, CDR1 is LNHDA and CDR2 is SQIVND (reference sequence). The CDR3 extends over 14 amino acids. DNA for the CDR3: TGTGCCAGTAGTACGACGGCGGCTAATGAAAAACTGTTTTTT. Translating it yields CASSTTAANEKLFF.

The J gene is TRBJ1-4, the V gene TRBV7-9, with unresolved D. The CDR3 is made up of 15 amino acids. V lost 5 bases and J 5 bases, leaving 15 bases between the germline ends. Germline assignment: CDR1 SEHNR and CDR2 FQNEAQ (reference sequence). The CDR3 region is CASSRNAGGNEKLFF. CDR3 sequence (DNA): TGTGCCAGCAGCCGTAACGCAGGCGGGAATGAAAAACTGTTTTTT.

CDR3 residues: CAISEGRRLQKETQYF. The CDR3 DNA reads TGTGCCATCTCGGAAGGCAGGCGGCTCCAGAAGGAGACCCAGTACTTC. This chain joins TRBV10-3 and TRBJ2-5; the D is unclear. This CDR3 contains 16 residues. Trimming shortened V by 8 bases and J by 5 bases, and 24 bases separated the two germline ends. The germline CDR1 and CDR2 sequences are ENHRY and SYGVKD.

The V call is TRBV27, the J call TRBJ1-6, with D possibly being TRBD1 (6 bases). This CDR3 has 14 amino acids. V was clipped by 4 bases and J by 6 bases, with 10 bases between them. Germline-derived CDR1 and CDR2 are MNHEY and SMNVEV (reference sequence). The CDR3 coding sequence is TGTGCCAGCAGTTACAAGGGGGGTAATTCACCCCTCCACTTT. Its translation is CASSYKGGNSPLHF.

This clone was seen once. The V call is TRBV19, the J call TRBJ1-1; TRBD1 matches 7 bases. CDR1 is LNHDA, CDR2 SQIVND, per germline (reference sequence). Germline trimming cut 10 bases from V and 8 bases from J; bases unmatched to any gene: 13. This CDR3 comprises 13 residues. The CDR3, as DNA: TGTGCCACCATAGGGATGTTGACAGGGGAAGCTTTCTTT. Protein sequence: CATIGMLTGEAFF.

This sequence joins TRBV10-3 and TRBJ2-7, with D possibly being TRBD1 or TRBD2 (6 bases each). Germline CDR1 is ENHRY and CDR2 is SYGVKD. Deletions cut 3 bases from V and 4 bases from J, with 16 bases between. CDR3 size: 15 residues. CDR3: CAISERGQGSYEQYF. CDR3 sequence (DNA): TGTGCCATCAGTGAACGGGGGCAGGGGTCTTACGAGCAGTACTTC.

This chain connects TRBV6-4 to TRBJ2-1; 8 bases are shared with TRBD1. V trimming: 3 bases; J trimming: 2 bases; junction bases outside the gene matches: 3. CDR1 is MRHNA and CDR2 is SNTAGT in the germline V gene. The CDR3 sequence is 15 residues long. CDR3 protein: CASSESGGTYNEQFF. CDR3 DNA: TGTGCCAGCAGTGAGTCAGGGGGCACCTACAATGAGCAGTTCTTC.

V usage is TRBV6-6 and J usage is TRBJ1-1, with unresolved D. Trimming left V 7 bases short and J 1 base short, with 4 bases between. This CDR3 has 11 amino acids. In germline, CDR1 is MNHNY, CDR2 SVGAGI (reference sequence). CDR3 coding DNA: TGTGCCAGCAAGGAGAACACTGAAGCTTTCTTT. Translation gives CASKENTEAFF.

Here the CDR3 DNA reads TGTGCCAGCAGCCGCGGGACAGGGGACGCCGAAAACATTCAGTACTTC. Amino acid sequence: CASSRGTGDAENIQYF. The chain employs TRBV9 and TRBJ2-4; 10 bases align to TRBD1. Germline CDR1 and CDR2: SGDLS and YYNGEE. V gave up 4 bases and J gave up 5 bases; unmatched junction bases: 9. The CDR3 sequence is 16 residues long.

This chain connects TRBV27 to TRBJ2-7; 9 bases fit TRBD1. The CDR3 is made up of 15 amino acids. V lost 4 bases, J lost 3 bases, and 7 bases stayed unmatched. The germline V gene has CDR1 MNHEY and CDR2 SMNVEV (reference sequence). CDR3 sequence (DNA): TGTGCCAGCAGTTACTCGGGACAGGGTGACTACGAGCAGTACTTC. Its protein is CASSYSGQGDYEQYF.

The CDR3 protein is CASSEALSGQGARMINQPQHF. The CDR3 region has the DNA TGTGCCAGCAGTGAAGCTCTTTCGGGACAGGGAGCACGAATGATCAATCAGCCCCAGCATTTT. The rearrangement joins TRBV2 to TRBJ1-5; 9 nucleotides line up with TRBD1. Trimming cost V 0 bases and J 3 bases; bases outside gene matches: 18. In germline, CDR1 is SNHLY, CDR2 FYNNEI. The CDR3 sequence is 21 residues long. Complete variable domain (other parts from reference TRBV2 and TRBJ1-5): EPEVTQTPSHQVTQMGQEVILRCVPISNHLYFYWYRQILGQKVEFLVSFYNNEISEKSEIFDDQFSVERPDGSNFTLKIRSTKLEDSAMYFCASSEALSGQGARMINQPQHFGDGTRLSIL.

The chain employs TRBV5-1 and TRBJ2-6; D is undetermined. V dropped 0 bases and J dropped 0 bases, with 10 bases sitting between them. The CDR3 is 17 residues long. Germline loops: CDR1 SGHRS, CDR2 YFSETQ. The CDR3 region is CASSLEGRSSGANVLTF. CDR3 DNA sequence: TGCGCCAGCAGCTTGGAGGGCCGAAGCTCTGGGGCCAACGTCCTGACTTTC.